Each of the 11 T cell receptor beta chains below was sequenced from the same sample in a study of blood T cell repertoires in COVID-19. Produced via immunoSEQ multiplex PCR; TCRdb's table is partial and in-frame only. The data show some 140,000 clones, roughly four fifths seen once. Material: peripheral blood. Receptors originate from a woman aged 55-69 years with acute or convalescent COVID-19.

The V and J genes are TRBV3-1 (or the pseudogene TRBV3-2) and TRBJ2-2; perhaps TRBD2 as D (5 bases). The CDR3 consists of 12 residues. CDR1 LGHDT and CDR2 YNNKEL come from the germline V gene (reference sequence). V gave up 6 bases and J gave up 6 bases, with 8 bases separating them. The CDR3 nucleotides read TGTGCCAGCAGGTCGGAGGCCGGGGAGCTGTTTTTT. This sequence encodes CASRSEAGELFF.

This clone was counted a single time. This rearrangement joins TRBV7-9 to TRBJ2-3, with D possibly matching TRBD1 (6 bases). Germline lookup yields CDR1 SEHNR and CDR2 FQNEAQ (reference sequence). This CDR3 region has 15 residues. V was pared by 0 bases and J by 3 bases, with 10 bases between. The CDR3 bases are TGTGCCAGCAGCTTAGCTCTAGGGGGAACAGATACGCAGTATTTT. Protein: CASSLALGGTDTQYF.

The J gene is TRBJ2-2, the V gene TRBV5-1; D is undetermined. The CDR3 consists of 15 residues. The V gene lost 0 bases and the J gene lost 6 bases, with 12 bases spanning the gap. Germline loops: CDR1 SGHRS, CDR2 YFSETQ. CDR3 coding DNA: TGCGCCAGCAGCTTGGAGGCTAGAGACGCCGGGGAGCTGTTTTTT. Translated: CASSLEARDAGELFF.

The rearrangement joins TRBV7-2 to TRBJ1-2; D is unclear. Germline lookup yields CDR1 SGHTA and CDR2 FQGNSA. Trimming removed 2 bases from V and 4 bases from J, with 5 bases in between. The CDR3 totals 12 residues. For the CDR3, the DNA is TGTGCCAGCAGCTTATCGGGCTATGGCTACACCTTC. Translating it yields CASSLSGYGYTF.

The V call is TRBV2, the J call TRBJ2-3; 9 bases match TRBD2. The CDR3 has 15 amino acids. CDR1 is SNHLY, CDR2 FYNNEI, per germline. J lost 0 bases, V lost 6 bases, and 4 bases had no gene match. The CDR3, as DNA: TGTGCCAGCAGCAGGACTAGCGTTAGCACAGATACGCAGTATTTT. Translation: CASSRTSVSTDTQYF. Full variable domain (outside the CDR3, taken from reference TRBV2 and TRBJ2-3): EPEVTQTPSHQVTQMGQEVILRCVPISNHLYFYWYRQILGQKVEFLVSFYNNEISEKSEIFDDQFSVERPDGSNFTLKIRSTKLEDSAMYFCASSRTSVSTDTQYFGPGTRLTVL.

V usage is TRBV19 and J usage is TRBJ2-7; no firm D call. The V end lost 3 bases, the J end lost 2 bases, and 8 bases lay between the germline ends. Germline V gene lookup returns CDR1 LNHDA and CDR2 SQIVND (reference sequence). The CDR3 runs 13 residues. The CDR3 sequence is CASSMGRTYEQYF. The CDR3 DNA is TGTGCCAGTAGTATGGGCAGAACCTACGAGCAGTACTTC.

This clone has just one count. The rearrangement uses TRBV6-5 and TRBJ1-2; tentative D call: TRBD1 (6 bases). Germline V gene lookup returns CDR1 MNHEY and CDR2 SVGAGI. The CDR3 covers 15 residues. The V end was cut by 7 bases, the J end by 4 bases, with 19 bases between. CDR3 DNA sequence: TGTGCCAGCATACCAGGGGAGGGGGGGGCCTATGGCTACACCTTC. Translating gives CASIPGEGGAYGYTF.

This chain uses TRBV21-1 with TRBJ1-4. TRBV21-1 is termed a pseudogene. The CDR3 length is 19 residues. The CDR3, as DNA: TGTGCCAGCAGCAAAGGGAGGGGGGGGATCCTAACAACTAATGAAAAACTGTTTTTT. Amino acids: CASSKGRGGILTTNEKLFF.

The CDR3 region is CASSLDIPGLAGKETQYF. In DNA form, the CDR3 reads TGCGCCAGCAGCTTGGACATCCCGGGACTAGCGGGGAAAGAGACCCAGTACTTC. The rearrangement joins TRBV5-1 to TRBJ2-5; TRBD2 aligns across 13 bases. With 0 bases clipped from V and 3 bases from J, the junction kept 8 bases outside the gene matches. From germline, CDR1 is SGHRS and CDR2 YFSETQ. The CDR3 runs to 18 residues.

CDR3 nucleotide sequence: TGCGCCAGCAGCCAAGAACTTCAGGTCGCTGAAGCTTTCTTT. This codes for CASSQELQVAEAFF. The gene calls are TRBV4-1 and TRBJ1-1; D not resolved. Trimming took off 0 bases at V and 6 bases at J, with 11 bases between the two ends. The germline gives CDR1 MGHRA, CDR2 YSYEKL. The CDR3 is 14 residues long.

This clone appeared once. The chain couples TRBV2 to TRBJ2-1; the D gene is possibly TRBD2 (6 bases). This CDR3 region has 16 residues. Per the germline V gene, CDR1 is SNHLY and CDR2 is FYNNEI. Deletions cut 3 bases from V and 2 bases from J, with 14 bases between. CDR3 sequence: CASSELILATYNEQFF. In DNA, the CDR3 is TGTGCCAGCAGTGAGCTGATACTAGCTACCTACAATGAGCAGTTCTTC.